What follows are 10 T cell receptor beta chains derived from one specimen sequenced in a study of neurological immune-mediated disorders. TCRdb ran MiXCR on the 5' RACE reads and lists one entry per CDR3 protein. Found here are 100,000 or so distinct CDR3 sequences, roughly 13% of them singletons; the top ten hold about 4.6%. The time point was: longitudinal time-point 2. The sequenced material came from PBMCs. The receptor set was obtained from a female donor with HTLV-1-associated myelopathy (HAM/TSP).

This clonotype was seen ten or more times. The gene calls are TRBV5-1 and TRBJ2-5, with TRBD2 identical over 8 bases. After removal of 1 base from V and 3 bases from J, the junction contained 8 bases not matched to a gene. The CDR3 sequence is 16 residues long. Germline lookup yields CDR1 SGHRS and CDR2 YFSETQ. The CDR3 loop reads CASSLMLAGSEETQYF. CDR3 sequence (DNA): TGCGCCAGCAGCTTGATGTTAGCGGGGTCGGAAGAGACCCAGTACTTC.

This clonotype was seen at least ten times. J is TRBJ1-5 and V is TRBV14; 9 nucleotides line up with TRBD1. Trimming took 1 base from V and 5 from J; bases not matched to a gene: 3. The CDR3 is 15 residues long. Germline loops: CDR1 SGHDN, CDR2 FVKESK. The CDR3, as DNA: TGTGCCAGCAGCCAAGGAGGACAGGGGCATCAGCCCCAGCATTTT. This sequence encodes CASSQGGQGHQPQHF.

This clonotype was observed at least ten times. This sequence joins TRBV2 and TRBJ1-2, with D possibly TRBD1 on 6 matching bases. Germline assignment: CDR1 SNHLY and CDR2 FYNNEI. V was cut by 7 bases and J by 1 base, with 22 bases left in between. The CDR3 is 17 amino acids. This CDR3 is CASTEPGQRTLNYGYTF. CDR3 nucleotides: TGTGCCAGCACCGAACCGGGACAACGGACTCTTAACTATGGCTACACCTTC. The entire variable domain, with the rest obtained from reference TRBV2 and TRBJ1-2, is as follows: EPEVTQTPSHQVTQMGQEVILRCVPISNHLYFYWYRQILGQKVEFLVSFYNNEISEKSEIFDDQFSVERPDGSNFTLKIRSTKLEDSAMYFCASTEPGQRTLNYGYTFGSGTRLTVV.

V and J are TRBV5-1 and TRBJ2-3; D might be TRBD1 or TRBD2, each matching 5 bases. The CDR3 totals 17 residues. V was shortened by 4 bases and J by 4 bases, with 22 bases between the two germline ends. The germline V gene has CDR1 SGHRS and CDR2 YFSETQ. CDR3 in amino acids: CASSLTPGSKLSDTQYF. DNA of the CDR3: TGCGCCAGCAGCCTAACCCCAGGGAGTAAGCTGTCAGATACGCAGTATTTT.

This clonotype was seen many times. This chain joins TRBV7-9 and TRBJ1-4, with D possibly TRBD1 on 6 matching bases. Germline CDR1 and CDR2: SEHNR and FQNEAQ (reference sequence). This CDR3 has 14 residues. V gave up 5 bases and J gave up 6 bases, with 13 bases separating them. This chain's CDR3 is CASSGSRGYEKLFF. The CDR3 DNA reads TGTGCCAGCAGCGGTAGCAGGGGTTATGAAAAACTGTTTTTT. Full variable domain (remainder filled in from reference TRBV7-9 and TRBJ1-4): DTGVSQNPRHKITKRGQNVTFRCDPISEHNRLYWYRQTLGQGPEFLTYFQNEAQLEKSRLLSDRFSAERPKGSFSTLEIQRTEQGDSAMYLCASSGSRGYEKLFFGSGTQLSVL.

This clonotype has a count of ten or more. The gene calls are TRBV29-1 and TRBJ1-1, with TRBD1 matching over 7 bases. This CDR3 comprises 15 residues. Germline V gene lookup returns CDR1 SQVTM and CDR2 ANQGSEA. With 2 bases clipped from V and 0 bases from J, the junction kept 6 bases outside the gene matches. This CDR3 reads CSVEKNRGMNTEAFF. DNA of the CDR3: TGCAGCGTTGAAAAGAACAGGGGAATGAACACTGAAGCTTTCTTT.

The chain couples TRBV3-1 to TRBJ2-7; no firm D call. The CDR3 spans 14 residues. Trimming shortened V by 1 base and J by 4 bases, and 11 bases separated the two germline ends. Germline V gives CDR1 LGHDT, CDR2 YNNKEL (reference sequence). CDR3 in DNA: TGTGCCAGCAGCCAAGGCCTAATAGCATACGAGCAGTACGTC. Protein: CASSQGLIAYEQYV.

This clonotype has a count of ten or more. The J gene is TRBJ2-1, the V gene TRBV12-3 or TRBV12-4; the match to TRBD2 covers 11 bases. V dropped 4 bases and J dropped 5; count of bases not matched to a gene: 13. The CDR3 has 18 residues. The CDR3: CASSSTTPGLAEDNEQFF. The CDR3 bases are TGTGCCAGCAGTTCGACAACACCGGGACTAGCGGAAGACAATGAGCAGTTCTTC.

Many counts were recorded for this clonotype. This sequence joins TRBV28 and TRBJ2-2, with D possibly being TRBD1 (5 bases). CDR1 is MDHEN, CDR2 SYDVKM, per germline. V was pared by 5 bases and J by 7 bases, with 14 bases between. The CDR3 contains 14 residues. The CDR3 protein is CASSLQPGFGELFF. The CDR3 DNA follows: TGTGCCAGCAGTCTGCAGCCAGGGTTCGGGGAGCTGTTTTTT.

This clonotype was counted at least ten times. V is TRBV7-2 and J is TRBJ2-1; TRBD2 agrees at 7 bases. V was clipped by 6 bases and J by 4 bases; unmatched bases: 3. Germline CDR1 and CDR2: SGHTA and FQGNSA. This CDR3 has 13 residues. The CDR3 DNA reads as TGTGCCAGCAGTTGGCGGGGGTACAATGAGCAGTTCTTC. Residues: CASSWRGYNEQFF.